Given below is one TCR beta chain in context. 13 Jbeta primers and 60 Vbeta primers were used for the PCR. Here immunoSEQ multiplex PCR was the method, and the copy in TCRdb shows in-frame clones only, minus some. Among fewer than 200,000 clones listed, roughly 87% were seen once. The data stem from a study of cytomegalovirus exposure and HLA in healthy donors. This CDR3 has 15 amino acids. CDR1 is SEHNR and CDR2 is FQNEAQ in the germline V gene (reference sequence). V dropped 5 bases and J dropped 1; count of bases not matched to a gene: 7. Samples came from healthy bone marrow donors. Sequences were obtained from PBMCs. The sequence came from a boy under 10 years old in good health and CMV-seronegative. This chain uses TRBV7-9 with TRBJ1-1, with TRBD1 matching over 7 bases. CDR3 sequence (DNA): TGTGCCAGCAGCACACTACAGGGGAGGAACACTGAAGCTTTCTTT. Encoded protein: CASSTLQGRNTEAFF.